The 23 T cell receptor delta chains given below trace back to one sample, sequenced in a study of γδ T cells in repeated Plasmodium falciparum infection. Vgamma9/Vdelta2+ and Vdelta2-negative gammadelta T cells were flow-sorted from PBMC for bulk sequencing. TCRdb redid clone calling on the multiplex PCR reads using CATT. The sample holds 90,000 or so delta-chain clones; 0.98% are singletons and the top ten take around 9.6%. Sequenced: gamma-delta T cells from blood. These receptors all come from a pool of human donors (malaria-infected and uninfected, not separated).

As concerns this clone: TCRdb pairs this DNA with a much larger clone's protein that differs at residue 9, likely a read error; the protein shown was translated from the DNA. The CDR3 nucleotides read TGTGCTCTTGGGGAACAGCCCTACACTGGTGCTTTAGTAGTGGGGGATACCGATAAACTCATCTTT. Translated: CALGEQPYTGALVVGDTDKLIF. The chain couples TRDV1 to TRDJ1; 8 bases map to TRDD3. This CDR3 comprises 22 residues. The germline V gene has CDR1 TSWWSYY and CDR2 QGS. Trimming at V came to 1 base and at J to 2 bases, leaving 24 bases not matched to a gene.

Only a few counts were recorded for this clone. TCRdb's listed protein matches a much larger clone and diverges from this DNA's translation at residue 23, likely through a read error; the protein shown comes from the DNA. As DNA, the CDR3 is TGTGCTCTTGGGGAACGGGGAAATCTACGCTTTTCTTCCGGGGGGATCCACTACACCGATAAACTCACCTTT. Translated, it gives CALGERGNLRFSSGGIHYTDKLTF. The V gene call is TRDV1, and the J gene call is absent; the DNA was not used to check the table's D call, TRDD3. The CDR3 runs to 24 residues. The germline CDR1 and CDR2 sequences are TSWWSYY and QGS.

In the case of this clone: One base separates it from a far larger clone, so it is likely a read error. The same CDR3 is also encoded by other DNA sequences in this sample. The V call is TRDV2, the J call TRDJ1; 10 bases fit TRDD3. Since TCRdb gives no J gene, matching the DNA to germline was used here to assign it. CDR3 length equals 16 residues. The germline CDR1 and CDR2 sequences are GEAIGNYY and EKD. The junction had 7 bases not matched to a gene; V was cut back by 3 bases and J by 1 base. The CDR3 nucleotides are TGTGCCTGTGACTCACTGGGGGATTCGGCCACCGATAAACTCATCTTT. Amino acid sequence: CACDSLGDSATDKLIF.

This clone was found a few times. This DNA's translation and the protein TCRdb lists, from a much larger clone, do not match at residue 8, likely due to a read error; the protein shown is translated from the DNA. The gene calls are TRDV2 and TRDJ1; 7 bases are a match to TRDD3. This CDR3 is built from 18 residues. CDR1 GEAIGNYY and CDR2 EKD come from the germline V gene. The J segment lost 0 bases and the V segment lost 3 bases, leaving 15 bases of the junction unmatched. The CDR3 coding sequence is TGTGCCTGTGACGGACTGGGGAATACAGGGGAAAACACCGATAAACTCATCTTT. Its translation is CACDGLGNTGENTDKLIF.

Points on this clone: At one end, the junction sequence differs from germline, possibly due to a read error. The chain couples TRDV1 to TRDJ1; 12 bases map to TRDD3. TCRdb lists no J gene, so it was determined here by aligning the DNA to germline. CDR1 is TSWWSYY and CDR2 is QGS in the germline V gene. This CDR3 is built from 23 residues. CDR3 sequence reads: CALGNSPNKELGDTPRYTDKLIF. CDR3 DNA sequence: TGTGCTCTGGGGAACTCCCCTAACAAAGAACTGGGGGATACTCCCAGGTACACCGACAAACTCATCTTT.

Remarks on this clone: This DNA's translation differs at residue 9 from TCRdb's protein, which comes from a much larger clone; a read error is likely, and the protein shown is translated from the DNA. The gene calls are TRDV2 and TRDJ1; 8 positions match TRDD3. Germline V CDR1 and CDR2: GEAIGNYY, EKD. The CDR3 totals 20 residues. Unmatched junction bases numbered 17, after V lost 0 bases and J lost 0 bases. This CDR3 reads CACDTNFPRDTTPYTDKLIF. The CDR3 DNA follows: TGTGCCTGTGACACCAATTTTCCGAGGGATACGACTCCGTACACCGATAAACTCATCTTT.

The table lists this clone with many counts. Since a far larger clone is one base different, this is likely a read error. Other nucleotide sequences from this sample produce the same CDR3. The V and J genes are TRDV2 and TRDJ1; maybe TRDD3 (6 bases). Germline V gene lookup returns CDR1 GEAIGNYY and CDR2 EKD. The CDR3 consists of 13 residues. CDR3 nucleotide sequence: TGTGCCTGTGACTCGGTACTGGGCGATAAGCTCATCTTT. Translation gives CACDSVLGDKLIF.

As regards this clone: A read error likely explains this, since a far larger clone differs by one base. The sample contains more than one DNA sequence encoding this CDR3. This chain connects TRDV1 to TRDJ1; D is undetermined. The CDR3 is 16 residues long. CDR1 and CDR2 from the germline V gene are TSWWSYY and QGS. The V end lost 4 bases, the J end lost 4 bases, and 19 bases lay between the germline ends. This CDR3 is CALGGTSPPTNDKLIF. The CDR3 DNA follows: TGTGCTCTTGGGGGTACCTCTCCACCAACCAACGATAAACTCATCTTT.

This clone was seen a few times. This probably arose from a read error, given a far larger clone one base away. The sample holds other DNA sequences that translate to the same CDR3. The chain carries TRDV2 and TRDJ1; TRDD3 matches at 8 bases. TCRdb gives no J gene; it was assigned here by matching the DNA to germline. The V gene's germline CDR1 is GEAIGNYY and CDR2 EKD. The CDR3 is 18 amino acids. The CDR3 coding sequence is TGCGCCTGTGACCCCCTACTACAAGGGGCTGGGGGACCCGTTAAACTCATCTTT. As protein: CACDPLLQGAGGPVKLIF.

On this clone itself: The TCRdb protein, from a much larger clone, departs from this DNA's translation at residue 9, likely by read error; the protein shown derives from the DNA. This sequence joins TRDV1 and TRDJ1; TRDD3 matches at 8 bases. TCRdb carries no J gene annotation; the J gene was assigned here by matching the DNA with germline. This CDR3 is 21 amino acids long. The ends lost 5 bases at V and 2 bases at J; junction bases unmatched: 25. Germline V lookup: CDR1 TSWWSYY, CDR2 QGS. For the CDR3, the DNA is TGTGCTCTTGGGCCCCAGAGGGCGCCCTTTGGGATACGGGGAAGGACCGATAAACTCATCTTT. Translation: CALGPQRAPFGIRGRTDKLIF.

Concerning this clone: The translation of this DNA and the TCRdb protein of a much larger clone differ at residue 11, probably owing to a read error; the protein shown here is translated from the DNA. V and J are TRDV1 and TRDJ1, with 8 bases aligning to TRDD3. TCRdb offers no J gene call, so here the DNA was matched to germline to obtain one. Trimming at V came to 8 bases and at J to 3 bases, leaving 14 bases not matched to a gene. Germline CDR1 and CDR2: TSWWSYY and QGS. The CDR3 is 16 residues long. The CDR3, as DNA: TGTGCTCTTAGGAAATGGGGGATTTATGGCGCCGATAAACTCATCTTT. Protein: CALRKWGIYGADKLIF.

Worth noting for this clone: TCRdb's protein, taken from a much larger clone, differs from this DNA's translation at residues 15 and 20, likely owing to a read error; the protein displayed comes from the DNA. This chain joins TRDV3 and TRDJ1; tentatively, D is TRDD2 or TRDD3 (8 bases each). The CDR3 totals 26 residues. Trimming took off 2 bases at V and 1 base at J, with 50 bases between the two ends. The germline V gene encodes CDR1 TVYSNPD and CDR2 GDNSRS (reference sequence). The CDR3 sequence: CAFGGKPTFLAGGSHSDPPCTDKLIF. The CDR3 nucleotides are TGTGCCTTTGGGGGGAAACCCACCTTCCTAGCTGGGGGAAGTCATTCAGACCCTCCGTGCACCGATAAACTCATCTTT.

Notes on this clone: The protein that TCRdb holds for this DNA derives from a much larger clone and differs from the translated DNA at residue 8, which likely indicates a read error; the protein shown here is translated from the DNA. The chain links TRDV1 to TRDJ1; D gene uncertain. The CDR3 loop spans 16 amino acids. CDR1 and CDR2 from the germline V gene are TSWWSYY and QGS. Deletions cut 4 bases from V and 0 bases from J, with 15 bases between. The CDR3 loop reads CALGVAPAQYTDKLIF. The CDR3, as DNA: TGTGCTCTTGGGGTCGCTCCCGCCCAGTACACCGATAAACTCATCTTT.

Comments on this clone: The TCRdb record carries a much larger clone's protein, which differs from this DNA's translation at residue 16; a read error is the likely cause, and the protein listed here is the DNA translation. There is no J gene call, but TRDV2 is given as the V gene; TRDD3, the table's D call, was not compared with the DNA. The CDR3 totals 18 residues. Germline V gives CDR1 GEAIGNYY, CDR2 EKD. CDR3 loop: CACDYGGSQAWDTRQTFF. The CDR3 nucleotides are TGTGCCTGTGATTATGGGGGATCCCAAGCCTGGGACACCCGACAGACGTTTTTC.

As to this clone: TCRdb's entry gives the protein of a much larger clone, which mismatches this DNA's translation at residue 5, likely from a read error; the protein reported here is translated from the DNA. The J gene is TRDJ1, the V gene TRDV1; 11 nucleotides line up with TRDD3. TCRdb records no J gene; here it was assigned by comparing the DNA to germline. Germline trimming cut 4 bases from V and 0 bases from J; bases unmatched to any gene: 22. Germline-derived CDR1 and CDR2 are TSWWSYY and QGS. The length of the CDR3 is 22 residues. CDR3 region: CALGGLSSYGLLGDRNTDKLIF. In nucleotides, the CDR3 is TGTGCTCTTGGGGGCCTTTCCTCCTACGGGTTACTGGGGGATAGGAACACCGATAAACTCATCTTT.

As regards this clone: TCRdb pairs this DNA with a much larger clone's protein that differs at residue 3, likely a read error; the protein shown was translated from the DNA. This chain joins TRDV2 and TRDJ1; 10 nucleotides align to TRDD3. As TCRdb names no J gene, one was assigned here on the basis of a DNA match to germline. CDR1 and CDR2 from the germline V gene are GEAIGNYY and EKD. This CDR3 spans 19 amino acids. The CDR3 DNA reads TGTGCCCGTGACAAGGTCGCTCCCCTGGGGGATAGAGGGACCGATAAACTCATCTTT. The encoded protein is CARDKVAPLGDRGTDKLIF.

This clone has a count of ten or more. This sequence is one base from a far larger clone and is likely a read error. The same CDR3 arises from other DNA sequences in this sample as well. The gene calls are TRDV2 and TRDJ1; 11 bases match TRDD3. The J gene is absent in TCRdb and was assigned here via DNA matching to germline. The CDR3 runs to 16 residues. CDR1 and CDR2 (germline): GEAIGNYY, EKD. The CDR3 DNA sequence: TGTGCCTGCGACACCGTGGGGGATACGGAGCCCGATAAACTCATCTTT. Translating it yields CACDTVGDTEPDKLIF.

With respect to this clone: TCRdb has a much larger clone's protein, which differs at residue 12 from the translation of this DNA, likely because of a read error; what is shown is the protein translated from the DNA. This chain connects TRDV2 to TRDJ1; 10 bases map to TRDD3. Here the J gene was assigned by germline matching of the DNA, as TCRdb has none. This CDR3 is 16 amino acids long. CDR1 GEAIGNYY and CDR2 EKD come from the germline V gene. Written as DNA, the CDR3 is TGTGCCTGTGACAATTTGGGGGATACCAGTACCGGTAAACTCATCTTT. Protein product: CACDNLGDTSTGKLIF.

This clone has a handful of counts. A far larger clone is a single base away, which makes a read error likely. This sample includes further DNA sequences coding for the same CDR3. The gene calls are TRDV2 and TRDJ1, with 9 nucleotides matching TRDD3. Assignment of the J gene here rests on matching the DNA to germline, because TCRdb gives none. This CDR3 has 16 residues. With V trimmed by 0 bases and J by 2 bases, 6 bases remained unmatched. CDR1 and CDR2 from the germline V gene are GEAIGNYY and EKD. CDR3 loop: CACDTGLLGDTDKLIF. DNA for the CDR3: TGTGCCTGTGACACCGGACTGCTGGGGGATACCGATAAACTCATCTTT.

This clone was counted at least ten times. TCRdb assigns this DNA the protein of a much larger clone, which departs from its translation at residue 16; this likely reflects a read error, and the protein shown comes from translating the DNA. This chain uses TRDV1 with TRDJ1; perhaps TRDD2 as D (5 bases). Deletions cut 1 base from V and 0 bases from J, with 39 bases between. The CDR3 sequence is 25 residues long. Germline loops: CDR1 TSWWSYY, CDR2 QGS. CDR3 protein: CALGEPRKPYPLLRAAIRNTDKLIF. In nucleotides, the CDR3 is TGTGCTCTTGGGGAACCCCGGAAACCCTACCCTTTACTCCGTGCCGCCATTAGGAACACCGATAAACTCATCTTT.

Details on this clone: The translation of this DNA and the TCRdb protein of a much larger clone differ at residue 13, probably owing to a read error; the protein shown here is translated from the DNA. The chain uses TRDV1 and TRDJ2; possible D gene TRDD2, 5 bases. This CDR3 has 22 residues. V lost 2 bases, J lost 4 bases, and 32 bases lay in between. Germline V lookup: CDR1 TSWWSYY, CDR2 QGS. The CDR3 protein is CALGERAYGGAITPLSTAQLFF. For the CDR3, the DNA is TGTGCTCTTGGGGAAAGGGCCTACGGAGGTGCCATCACACCACTCTCGACAGCACAACTCTTCTTT.

Concerning this clone itself: It is likely a read error: a sequence one base away is far more abundant. Distinct nucleotide sequences in the sample also encode this CDR3. The J gene is TRDJ1, the V gene TRDV2, with 8 bases matching TRDD3. The J gene is not listed in TCRdb, so it was assigned here from a DNA match to germline. Per the germline V gene, CDR1 is GEAIGNYY and CDR2 is EKD. The CDR3 is 16 residues long. The DNA of the CDR3 is TGTGCATGTGACACACTGGGGGCCCGAGGGGCCGATAAACTCATCTTT. Translating gives CACDTLGARGADKLIF.

This clone occurred many times. Other DNA sequences within the sample encode an identical CDR3. The chain links TRDV1 to TRDJ1, with 8 bases identical to TRDD3. Germline CDR1 reads TSWWSYY; CDR2 reads QGS. The V and J ends lost 5 bases and 0 bases, in that order; junction bases with no gene match: 14. The CDR3 loop spans 18 amino acids. The CDR3 is CALGPQRALLGDTDKLIF. For the CDR3, the DNA is TGTGCTCTTGGGCCGCAAAGGGCATTACTGGGGGACACCGATAAACTCATCTTT.